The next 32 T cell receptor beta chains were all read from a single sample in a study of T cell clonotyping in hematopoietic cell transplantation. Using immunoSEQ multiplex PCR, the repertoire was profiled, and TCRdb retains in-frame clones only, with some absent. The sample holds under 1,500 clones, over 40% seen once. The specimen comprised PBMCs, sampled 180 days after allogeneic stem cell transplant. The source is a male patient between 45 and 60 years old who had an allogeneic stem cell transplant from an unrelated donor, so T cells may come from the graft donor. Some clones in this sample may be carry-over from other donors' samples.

The CDR3 region has the DNA TGCAGCGTTCAGGATGCTAACTATGGCTACACCTTC. Its protein product is CSVQDANYGYTF. The chain links TRBV29-1 to TRBJ1-2; D gene uncertain. The germline V and J ends were trimmed by 5 bases and 0 bases, with 7 bases remaining between them. The germline V gene encodes CDR1 SQVTM and CDR2 ANQGSEA. This CDR3 has 12 residues.

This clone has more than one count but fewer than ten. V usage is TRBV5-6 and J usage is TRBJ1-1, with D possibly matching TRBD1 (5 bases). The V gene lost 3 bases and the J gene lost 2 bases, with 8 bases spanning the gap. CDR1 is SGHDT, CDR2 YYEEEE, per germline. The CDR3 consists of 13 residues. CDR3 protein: CASSSGPNTEAFF. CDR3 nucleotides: TGTGCCAGCAGCTCGGGACCTAACACTGAAGCTTTCTTT.

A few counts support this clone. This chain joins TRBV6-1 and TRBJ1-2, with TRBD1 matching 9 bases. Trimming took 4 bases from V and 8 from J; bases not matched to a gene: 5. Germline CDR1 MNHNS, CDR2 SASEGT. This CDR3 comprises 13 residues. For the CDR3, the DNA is TGTGCCAGCAGTGTTTCACAGGGGGCGGGCTACACCTTC. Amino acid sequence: CASSVSQGAGYTF.

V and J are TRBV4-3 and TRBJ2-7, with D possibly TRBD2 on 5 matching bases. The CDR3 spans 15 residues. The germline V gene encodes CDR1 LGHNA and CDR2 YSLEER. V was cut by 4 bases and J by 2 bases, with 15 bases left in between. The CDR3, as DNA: TGCGCCAGCAGCCCCGGGGTAGTCGAGCCCTACGAGCAGTACTTC. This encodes CASSPGVVEPYEQYF.

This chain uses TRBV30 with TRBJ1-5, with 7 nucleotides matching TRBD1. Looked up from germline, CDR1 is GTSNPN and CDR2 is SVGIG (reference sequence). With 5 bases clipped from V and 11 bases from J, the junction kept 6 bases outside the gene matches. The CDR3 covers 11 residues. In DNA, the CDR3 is TGTGCCTGGTCTAAAGGGACAGCCCAGCATTTT. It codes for CAWSKGTAQHF.

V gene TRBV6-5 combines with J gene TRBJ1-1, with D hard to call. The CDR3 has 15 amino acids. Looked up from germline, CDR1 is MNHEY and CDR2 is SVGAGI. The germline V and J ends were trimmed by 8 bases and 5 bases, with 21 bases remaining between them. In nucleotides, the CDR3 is TGTGCCAGCTCAAGGTCGTGGTTGACTGGGACTGAAGCTTTCTTT. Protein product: CASSRSWLTGTEAFF.

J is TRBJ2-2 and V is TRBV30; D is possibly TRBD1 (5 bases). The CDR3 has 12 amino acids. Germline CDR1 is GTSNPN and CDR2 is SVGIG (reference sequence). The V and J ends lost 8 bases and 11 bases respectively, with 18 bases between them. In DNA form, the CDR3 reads TGTGCCGGTGGAGCCGGTAGGGGCGAGCTGTTTTTT. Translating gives CAGGAGRGELFF.

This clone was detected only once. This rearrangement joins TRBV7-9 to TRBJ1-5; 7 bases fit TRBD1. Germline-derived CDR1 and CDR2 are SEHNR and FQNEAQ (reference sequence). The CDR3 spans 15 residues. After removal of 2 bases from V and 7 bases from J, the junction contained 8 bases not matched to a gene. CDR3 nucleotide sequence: TGTGCCAGCAGCTTACAGGGGGGAGCTTGGCAGCCCCAGCATTTT. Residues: CASSLQGGAWQPQHF.

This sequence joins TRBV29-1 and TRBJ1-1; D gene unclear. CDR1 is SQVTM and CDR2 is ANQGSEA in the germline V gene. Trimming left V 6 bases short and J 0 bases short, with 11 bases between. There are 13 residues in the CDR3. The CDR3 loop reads CSVETNMNTEAFF. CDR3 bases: TGCAGCGTCGAGACAAACATGAACACTGAAGCTTTCTTT.

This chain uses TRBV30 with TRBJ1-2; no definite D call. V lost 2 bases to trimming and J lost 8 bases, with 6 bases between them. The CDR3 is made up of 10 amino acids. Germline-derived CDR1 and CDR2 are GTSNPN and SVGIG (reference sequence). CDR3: CAWSQGGYTF. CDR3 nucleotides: TGTGCCTGGAGTCAAGGAGGCTACACCTTC. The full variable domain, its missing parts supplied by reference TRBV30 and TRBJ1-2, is SQTIHQWPATLVQPVGSPLSLECTVEGTSNPNLYWYRQAAGRGLQLLFYSVGIGQISSEVPQNLSASRPQDRQFILSSKKLLLSDSGFYLCAWSQGGYTFGSGTRLTVV.

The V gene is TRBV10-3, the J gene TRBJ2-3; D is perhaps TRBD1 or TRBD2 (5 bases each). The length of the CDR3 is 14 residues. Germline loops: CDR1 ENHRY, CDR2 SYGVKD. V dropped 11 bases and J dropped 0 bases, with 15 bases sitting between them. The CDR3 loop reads CASVATASTDTQYF. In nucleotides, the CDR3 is TGTGCCTCGGTAGCGACAGCTAGCACAGATACGCAGTATTTT.

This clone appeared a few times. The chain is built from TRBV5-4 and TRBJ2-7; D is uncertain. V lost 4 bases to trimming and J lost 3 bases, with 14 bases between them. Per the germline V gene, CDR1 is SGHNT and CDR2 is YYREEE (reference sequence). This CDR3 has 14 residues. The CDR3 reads CASSISDGYYEQYF. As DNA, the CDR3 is TGTGCCAGCAGCATTTCAGACGGGTACTACGAGCAGTACTTC.

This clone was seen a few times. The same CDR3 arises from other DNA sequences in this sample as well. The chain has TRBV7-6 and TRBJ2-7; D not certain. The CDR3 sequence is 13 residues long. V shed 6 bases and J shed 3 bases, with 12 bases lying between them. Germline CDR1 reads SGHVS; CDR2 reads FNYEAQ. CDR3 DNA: TGTGCCAGCAGTCCGGGTCCAAACTACGAGCAGTACTTC. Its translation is CASSPGPNYEQYF.

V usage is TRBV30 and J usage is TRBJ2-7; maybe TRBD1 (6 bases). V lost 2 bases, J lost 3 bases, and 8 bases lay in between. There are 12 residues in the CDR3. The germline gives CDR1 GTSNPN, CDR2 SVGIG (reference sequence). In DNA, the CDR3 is TGTGCCTGGAGTTCACAGGGCTACGAGCAGTACTTC. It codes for CAWSSQGYEQYF.

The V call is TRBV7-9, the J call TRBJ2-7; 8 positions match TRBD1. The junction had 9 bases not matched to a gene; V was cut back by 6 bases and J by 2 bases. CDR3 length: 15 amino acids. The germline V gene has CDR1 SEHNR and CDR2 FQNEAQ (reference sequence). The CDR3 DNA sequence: TGTGCCAGCAGTCGAAGACAGGGGAAAGCCTACGAGCAGTACTTC. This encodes CASSRRQGKAYEQYF. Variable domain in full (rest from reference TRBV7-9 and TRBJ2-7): DTGVSQNPRHKITKRGQNVTFRCDPISEHNRLYWYRQTLGQGPEFLTYFQNEAQLEKSRLLSDRFSAERPKGSFSTLEIQRTEQGDSAMYLCASSRRQGKAYEQYFGPGTRLTVT.

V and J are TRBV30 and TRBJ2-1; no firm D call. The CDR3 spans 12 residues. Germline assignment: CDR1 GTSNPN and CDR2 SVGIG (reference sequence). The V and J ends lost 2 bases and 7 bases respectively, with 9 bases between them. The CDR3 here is CAWSRQINEQFF. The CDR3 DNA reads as TGTGCCTGGAGTCGGCAAATAAATGAGCAGTTCTTC.

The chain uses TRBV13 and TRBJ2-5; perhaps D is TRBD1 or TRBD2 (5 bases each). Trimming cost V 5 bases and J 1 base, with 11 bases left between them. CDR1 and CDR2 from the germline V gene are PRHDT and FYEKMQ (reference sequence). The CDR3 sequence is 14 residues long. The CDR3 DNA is TGTGCCAGCAGCCCCGGGACCAGCCAAGAGACCCAGTACTTC. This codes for CASSPGTSQETQYF. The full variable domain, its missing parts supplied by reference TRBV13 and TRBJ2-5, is AAGVIQSPRHLIKEKRETATLKCYPIPRHDTVYWYQQGPGQDPQFLISFYEKMQSDKGSIPDRFSAQQFSDYHSELNMSSLELGDSALYFCASSPGTSQETQYFGPGTRLLVL.

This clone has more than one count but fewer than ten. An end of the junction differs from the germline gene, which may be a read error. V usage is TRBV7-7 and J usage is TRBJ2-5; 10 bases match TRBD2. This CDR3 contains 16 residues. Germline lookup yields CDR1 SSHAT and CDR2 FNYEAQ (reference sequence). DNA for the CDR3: TGTGCTAGCAGCCCCCGGGAGCGGGGGGGCCTAGAGACCCAGTACTTC. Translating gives CASSPRERGGLETQYF.

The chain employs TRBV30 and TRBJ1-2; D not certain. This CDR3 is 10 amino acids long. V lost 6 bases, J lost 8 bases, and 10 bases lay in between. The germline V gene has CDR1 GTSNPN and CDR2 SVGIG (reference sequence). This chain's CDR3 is CACQGKGYTF. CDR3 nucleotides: TGTGCCTGCCAAGGGAAGGGCTACACCTTC. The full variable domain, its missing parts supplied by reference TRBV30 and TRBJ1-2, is SQTIHQWPATLVQPVGSPLSLECTVEGTSNPNLYWYRQAAGRGLQLLFYSVGIGQISSEVPQNLSASRPQDRQFILSSKKLLLSDSGFYLCACQGKGYTFGSGTRLTVV.

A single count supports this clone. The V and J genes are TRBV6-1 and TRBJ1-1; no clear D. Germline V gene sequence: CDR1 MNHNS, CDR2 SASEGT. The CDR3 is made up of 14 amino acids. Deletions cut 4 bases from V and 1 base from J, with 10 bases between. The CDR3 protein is CASSVIPGNTEAFF. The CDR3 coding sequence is TGTGCCAGCAGTGTTATCCCGGGGAACACTGAAGCTTTCTTT.

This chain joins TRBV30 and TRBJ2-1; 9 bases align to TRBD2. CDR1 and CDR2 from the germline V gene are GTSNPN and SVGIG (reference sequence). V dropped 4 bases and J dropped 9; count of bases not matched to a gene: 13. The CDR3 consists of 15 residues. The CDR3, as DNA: TGTGCCTGGACCTCTGGGATTAGCGGGGGAGGTGAGCAGTTCTTC. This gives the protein CAWTSGISGGGEQFF.

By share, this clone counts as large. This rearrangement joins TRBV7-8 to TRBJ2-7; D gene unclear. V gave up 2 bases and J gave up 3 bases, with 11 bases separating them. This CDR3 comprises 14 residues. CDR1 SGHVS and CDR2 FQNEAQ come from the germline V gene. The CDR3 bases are TGTGCCAGCAGCTTATTAGGACCGGGCTACGAGCAGTACTTC. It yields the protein CASSLLGPGYEQYF. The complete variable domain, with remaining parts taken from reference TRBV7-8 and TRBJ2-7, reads GAGVSQSPRYKVAKRGQDVALRCDPISGHVSLFWYQQALGQGPEFLTYFQNEAQLDKSGLPSDRFFAERPEGSVSTLKIQRTQQEDSAVYLCASSLLGPGYEQYFGPGTRLTVT.

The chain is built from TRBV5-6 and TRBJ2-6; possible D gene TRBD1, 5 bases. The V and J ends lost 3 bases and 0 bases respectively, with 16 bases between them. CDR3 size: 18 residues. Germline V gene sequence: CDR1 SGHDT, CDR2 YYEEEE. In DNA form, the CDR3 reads TGTGCCAGCAGCTCCTACAGGTATGAGAGCTCTGGGGCCAACGTCCTGACTTTC. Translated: CASSSYRYESSGANVLTF.

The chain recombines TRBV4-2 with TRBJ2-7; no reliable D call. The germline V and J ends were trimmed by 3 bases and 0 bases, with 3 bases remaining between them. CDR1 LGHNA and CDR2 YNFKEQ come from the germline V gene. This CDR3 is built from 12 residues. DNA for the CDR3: TGTGCCAGCAGCCAGGACTCCTACGAGCAGTACTTC. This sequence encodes CASSQDSYEQYF.

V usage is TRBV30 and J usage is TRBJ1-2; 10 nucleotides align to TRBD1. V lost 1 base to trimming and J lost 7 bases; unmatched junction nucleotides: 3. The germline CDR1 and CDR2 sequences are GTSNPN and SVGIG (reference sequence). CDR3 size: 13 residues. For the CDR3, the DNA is TGTGCCTGGAGTGCAGGGACAGGGGTTGGCTACACCTTC. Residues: CAWSAGTGVGYTF. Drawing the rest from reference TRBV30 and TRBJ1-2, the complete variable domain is SQTIHQWPATLVQPVGSPLSLECTVEGTSNPNLYWYRQAAGRGLQLLFYSVGIGQISSEVPQNLSASRPQDRQFILSSKKLLLSDSGFYLCAWSAGTGVGYTFGSGTRLTVV.

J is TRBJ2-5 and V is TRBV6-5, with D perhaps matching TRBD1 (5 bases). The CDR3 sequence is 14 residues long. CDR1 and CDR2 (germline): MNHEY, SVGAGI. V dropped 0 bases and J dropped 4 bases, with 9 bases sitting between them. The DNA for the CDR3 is TGTGCCAGCAGTTACTCTTGGGGCGGAGAGACCCAGTACTTC. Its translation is CASSYSWGGETQYF.

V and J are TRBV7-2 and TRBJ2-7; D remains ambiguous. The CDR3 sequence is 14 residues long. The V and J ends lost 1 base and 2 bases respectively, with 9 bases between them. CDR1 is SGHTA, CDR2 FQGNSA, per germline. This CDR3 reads CASSLVPETYEQYF. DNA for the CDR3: TGTGCCAGCAGCTTAGTGCCGGAAACCTACGAGCAGTACTTC.

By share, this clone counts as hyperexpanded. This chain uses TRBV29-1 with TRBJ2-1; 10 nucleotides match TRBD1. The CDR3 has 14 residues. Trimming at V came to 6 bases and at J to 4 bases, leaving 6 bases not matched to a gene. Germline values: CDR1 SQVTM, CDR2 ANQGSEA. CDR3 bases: TGCAGCGTCTCCGGGACAGGGGTATACAATGAGCAGTTCTTC. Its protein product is CSVSGTGVYNEQFF.

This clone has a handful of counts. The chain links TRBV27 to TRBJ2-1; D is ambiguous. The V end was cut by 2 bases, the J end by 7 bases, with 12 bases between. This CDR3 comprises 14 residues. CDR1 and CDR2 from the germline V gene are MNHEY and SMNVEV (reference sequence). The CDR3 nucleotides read TGTGCCAGCAGTTTACGGTTACAAGTAAATGAGCAGTTCTTC. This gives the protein CASSLRLQVNEQFF.

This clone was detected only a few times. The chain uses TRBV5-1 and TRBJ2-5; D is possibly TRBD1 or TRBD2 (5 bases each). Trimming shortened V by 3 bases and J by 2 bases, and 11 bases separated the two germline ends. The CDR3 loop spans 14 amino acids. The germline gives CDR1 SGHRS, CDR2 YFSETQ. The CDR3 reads CASSYRDQQETQYF. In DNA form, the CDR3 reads TGCGCCAGCAGCTACCGGGACCAACAAGAGACCCAGTACTTC.

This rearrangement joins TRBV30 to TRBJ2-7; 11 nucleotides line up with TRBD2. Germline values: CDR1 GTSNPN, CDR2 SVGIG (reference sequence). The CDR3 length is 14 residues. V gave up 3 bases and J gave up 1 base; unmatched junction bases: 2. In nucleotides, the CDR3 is TGTGCCTGGAGGACTAGCGGGACTTCCTACGAGCAGTACTTC. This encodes CAWRTSGTSYEQYF. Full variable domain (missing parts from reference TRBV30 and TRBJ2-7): SQTIHQWPATLVQPVGSPLSLECTVEGTSNPNLYWYRQAAGRGLQLLFYSVGIGQISSEVPQNLSASRPQDRQFILSSKKLLLSDSGFYLCAWRTSGTSYEQYFGPGTRLTVT.

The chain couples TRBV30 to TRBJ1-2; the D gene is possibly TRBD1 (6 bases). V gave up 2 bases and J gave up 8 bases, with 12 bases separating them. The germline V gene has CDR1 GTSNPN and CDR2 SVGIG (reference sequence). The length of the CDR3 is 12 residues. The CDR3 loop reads CAWSRQAGGYTF. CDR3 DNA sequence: TGTGCCTGGAGTCGACAGGCTGGGGGCTACACCTTC.